These 4 T cell receptor beta chains came from one sample sequenced in a study of tumor-infiltrating lymphocytes in primary liver carcinoma. Blood RNA came from unsorted whole blood; germline DNA was also extracted. Starting from 500 ng of total RNA, TCR beta cDNA was produced with a primer in the constant region. It was through three nested multiplex PCR rounds of slightly modified ARM-PCR that TCR beta libraries arose. TRBV1-TRBV30 forward primers and a C-beta reverse primer were used in the first two PCR rounds, which each ran for about 10 cycles. In TCRdb, the multiplex PCR reads were re-called with MiXCR into one record per CDR3 protein. The sample consists of 150,000 to 200,000 distinct CDR3 sequences, approximately 60% of them appearing once. The sequenced sample consisted of peripheral blood. These receptor sequences come from a man aged 35 to 55 with primary liver carcinoma and hepatitis B virus infection.

This sequence joins TRBV6-5 and TRBJ2-7; 12 bases map to TRBD1. Germline CDR1 MNHEY, CDR2 SVGAGI. V was pared by 7 bases and J by 3 bases, with 7 bases of the junction left unmatched. The CDR3 length is 15 residues. The CDR3 nucleotides read TGTGCCAGCATAACGGGACAGGGGGCGAACTACGAGCAGTACTTC. Its translation is CASITGQGANYEQYF.

The chain carries TRBV5-5 and TRBJ2-2; D is unresolved. Germline V CDR1 and CDR2: SGHKS, YYEKEE (reference sequence). The germline V and J ends were trimmed by 0 bases and 0 bases, with 3 bases remaining between them. This CDR3 comprises 14 residues. The DNA for the CDR3 is TGTGCCAGCAGCTTGGGGCCGAACACCGGGGAGCTGTTTTTT. Protein product: CASSLGPNTGELFF.

This clonotype was seen just once. This chain links TRBV29-1 with TRBJ2-5; 7 positions match TRBD1. Germline V gene data show CDR1 as SQVTM and CDR2 as ANQGSEA. The CDR3 contains 13 residues. J lost 11 bases, V lost 8 bases, and 17 bases had no gene match. CDR3 sequence reads: CSLCRDRGQKQYF. Here the CDR3 DNA reads TGCAGCCTTTGCCGGGATAGGGGGCAGAAGCAGTACTTC.

This clonotype was found a few times. Germline is not matched at one junction end, which may reflect a read error. V usage is TRBV11-2 and J usage is TRBJ2-7; D remains unclear. There are 15 residues in the CDR3. Germline CDR1 and CDR2: SGHAT and FQNNGV. For the CDR3, the DNA is TGTGTCAGCAGCCCATTTGGAACAAGCGCCTACGAGCAGTACTTC. It codes for CVSSPFGTSAYEQYF.